The clone carrying this TCR beta chain appeared many times. Its specificity is not known. TCR alpha and beta CDR3 regions were amplified from RNA using iRepertoire nested multiplex PCR. For one-step reverse transcription and amplification, 100-400 ng of tissue mRNA or PBMC total RNA was used. TCRdb reanalysed the multiplex PCR reads using MiXCR and keeps one entry per CDR3 protein. The sample has 9,500 to 15,000 distinct CDR3 sequences, about 30% seen once; the top ten hold approximately 42%. The sample belongs to a study of glioma-infiltrating T cells. Points from the study as a whole: Tissue and blood shared very few CDR3 sequences. Gliomas, especially low-grade, showed above-expected tissue-blood divergence; non-neoplastic patients showed below.

V lost 4 bases to trimming and J lost 1 base; unmatched junction nucleotides: 4. This CDR3 is built from 15 residues. CDR1 and CDR2 (germline): DFQATT, SNEGSKA (reference sequence). The sample comprised glioma tissue, nonneoplastic brain tissue, or PBMCs (not recorded which). The V call is TRBV20-1, the J call TRBJ2-5; 12 nucleotides align to TRBD2. This sequence was found in a human donor with low-grade glioma or glioblastoma, undergoing nonglioma brain surgery, or in good health (not recorded which). The CDR3 here is CSATPTSGSQETQYF. CDR3 coding DNA: TGCAGTGCTACCCCGACTAGCGGGAGCCAAGAGACCCAGTACTTC.